Listed below are T cell receptor beta chains from one sample, sequenced in a study of T cell responses to AZD1222 COVID-19 vaccine. Libraries were prepared by immunoSEQ multiplex PCR; TCRdb keeps only in-frame clonotypes and omits some of them. This repertoire shows approximately 140,000 clones, about 90% found once; its top ten account for over 2.5%. The sample consisted of peripheral blood, taken on day 0 of AZD1222 vaccination. These receptors were taken from an adult in good health. The CDR3 runs from the conserved cysteine through the conserved F or W. The order of the fields is J gene, D gene, clone size, V gene, CDR3 protein, CDR3 DNA. D genes are given only for firm matches. Size is omitted from some rows. Given values are once, few, many or a class for expanded clones.

TRBJ2-5	-	-	TRBV6-2/TRBV6-3	CASSYSGAQETQYF	TGTGCCAGCAGTTACTCCGGGGCCCAAGAGACCCAGTACTTC
TRBJ2-7	TRBD2	-	TRBV4-3	CASSQLSGGANSYEQYF	TGCGCCAGCAGCCAACTTAGCGGGGGGGCCAACTCCTACGAGCAGTACTTC
TRBJ1-3	TRBD1	-	TRBV6-4	CASSLRDSSGNTIYF	TGTGCCAGCAGCCTCCGGGACAGCTCTGGAAACACCATATATTTT
TRBJ1-5	-	-	TRBV4-3	CASSQEGFNQPQHF	TGCGCCAGCAGCCAAGAGGGATTTAATCAGCCCCAGCATTTT
TRBJ1-4	-	-	TRBV6-5	CASSYASTGTNEKLFF	TGTGCCAGCAGTTATGCCAGTACAGGGACTAATGAAAAACTGTTTTTT
TRBJ2-7	-	-	TRBV7-8	CASSTGHGYEQYF	TGTGCCAGCAGCACGGGACACGGATACGAGCAGTACTTC
TRBJ1-1	-	once	TRBV7-9	CASSLALPAFF	TGTGCCAGCAGCTTAGCCCTACCAGCTTTCTTT
TRBJ2-3	TRBD2	-	TRBV6-5	CASSPSGGGDTQYF	TGTGCCAGCAGTCCTAGCGGGGGTGGAGATACGCAGTATTTT
TRBJ2-7	-	-	TRBV11-2	CASSFLPDSLSSYEQYF	TGTGCCAGCAGCTTCTTGCCAGACTCCCTTAGCTCCTACGAGCAGTACTTC
TRBJ2-7	-	-	TRBV2	CASSEQDSSYEQYF	TGTGCCAGCAGTGAACAGGACAGCTCCTACGAGCAGTACTTC
TRBJ2-7	TRBD2	-	TRBV4-1	CASSRGTSGSNHEQYF	TGCGCCAGCAGCCGAGGGACTAGCGGGAGTAACCACGAGCAGTACTTC
TRBJ2-7	TRBD2	-	TRBV18	CASSPNSGGAYEQYF	TGTGCCAGCTCACCAAATAGCGGGGGGGCCTACGAGCAGTACTTC
TRBJ1-1	-	-	TRBV27	CASSPWGNTEAFF	TGTGCCAGCAGTCCGTGGGGGAACACTGAAGCTTTCTTT
TRBJ2-6	TRBD2	-	TRBV4-2	CASSPFAGLAGVGGANVLTF	TGTGCCAGCAGCCCATTTGCGGGACTAGCGGGGGTAGGAGGGGCCAACGTCCTGACTTTC
TRBJ1-2	TRBD1	-	TRBV7-2	CASSRDRGRGRTANYGYTF	TGTGCCAGCAGTCGCGACAGGGGGCGAGGTAGAACCGCTAACTATGGCTACACCTTC
TRBJ1-2	-	-	TRBV19	CASSINPMIYGYTF	TGTGCCAGTAGTATTAACCCGATGATATATGGCTACACCTTC
TRBJ1-2	TRBD1	few	TRBV19	CASSTGQGDYTF	TGTGCCAGTAGTACCGGACAGGGGGACTACACCTTC
TRBJ1-6	TRBD1	once	TRBV10-3	CAISETGQGNSPLHF	TGTGCCATCAGTGAGACGGGACAGGGGAATTCACCCCTCCACTTT
TRBJ1-5	-	-	TRBV6-2/TRBV6-3	CASSYSVPGQDLFFSNQPQHF	TGTGCCAGCAGTTACTCGGTACCGGGACAAGACCTCTTTTTTAGCAATCAGCCCCAGCATTTT
TRBJ2-2	TRBD2	-	TRBV28	CASSPMGGSGTGELFF	TGTGCCAGCAGTCCTATGGGAGGGTCCGGCACCGGGGAGCTGTTTTTT
TRBJ2-5	TRBD1	-	TRBV24-1	CATSDDDRGKTQYF	TGTGCCACCAGTGATGACGACAGGGGGAAGACCCAGTACTTC
TRBJ2-7	-	-	TRBV19	CASSEGRGRAAYEQYF	TGTGCCAGTAGTGAAGGTCGTGGCAGGGCTGCCTACGAGCAGTACTTC
TRBJ1-3	-	-	TRBV6-6	CASNSRGVVENTIYF	TGTGCCAGCAACTCCCGAGGGGTTGTGGAAAACACCATATATTTT
TRBJ2-1	TRBD2	-	TRBV7-3	CASSLMVGGSGGEQFF	TGTGCCAGCAGCTTAATGGTCGGCGGGAGCGGAGGTGAGCAGTTCTTC
TRBJ2-3	TRBD2	-	TRBV7-6	CASSPNRLAGGTDTQYF	TGTGCCAGCAGCCCTAATCGACTAGCGGGGGGCACAGATACGCAGTATTTT
TRBJ2-1	-	-	TRBV15	CATSTTPYLYNEQFF	TGTGCCACCAGCACGACACCCTACCTTTACAATGAGCAGTTCTTC
TRBJ2-3	TRBD2	-	TRBV9	CASSVPGTSGGAEDTQYF	TGTGCCAGCAGCGTTCCTGGGACTAGCGGGGGGGCCGAGGATACGCAGTATTTT
TRBJ1-4	-	-	TRBV29-1	CSVAQGNEKLFF	TGCAGCGTTGCTCAGGGTAATGAAAAACTGTTTTTT
TRBJ2-7	-	-	TRBV6-5	CASSYSGPPYEQYF	TGTGCCAGCAGTTACTCAGGCCCTCCCTACGAGCAGTACTTC
TRBJ1-3	TRBD1	-	TRBV7-9	CASSRPGQGSENTIYF	TGTGCCAGCAGCCGACCGGGACAGGGTTCCGAAAACACCATATATTTT
TRBJ2-7	TRBD2	-	TRBV7-9	CASSDPPGLAHHEQYF	TGTGCCAGCAGCGATCCGCCGGGACTAGCCCACCACGAGCAGTACTTC
TRBJ2-1	-	-	TRBV4-1	CASSQVGTSRGNEQFF	TGCGCCAGCAGCCAAGTCGGGACCTCCCGGGGGAATGAGCAGTTCTTC
TRBJ1-2	-	-	TRBV10-3	CAISEGTRLSYTF	TGTGCCATCAGTGAGGGGACAAGACTAAGCTACACCTTC
TRBJ1-2	-	-	TRBV19	CASSIGGTYGYTF	TGTGCCAGTAGTATAGGGGGGACTTATGGCTACACCTTC
TRBJ2-1	TRBD2	many	TRBV19	CASSITGGSGRFNEQFF	TGTGCCAGTAGTATCACGGGGGGTAGCGGGAGGTTCAATGAGCAGTTCTTC
TRBJ2-1	TRBD2	-	TRBV5-8	CASSLGTRQFF	TGTGCCAGCAGCTTGGGGACTAGGCAGTTCTTC
TRBJ1-2	TRBD1	-	TRBV27	CASSSSRQGHPIGGLNYGYTF	TGTGCCAGCAGTTCAAGTCGACAGGGTCATCCCATCGGGGGCCTCAACTATGGCTACACCTTC
TRBJ1-3	-	-	TRBV9	CASSAPTGNTIYF	TGTGCCAGCAGCGCCCCTACCGGAAACACCATATATTTT
TRBJ1-2	TRBD1	-	TRBV6-5	CASTQSTGANGYTF	TGTGCCAGCACCCAATCCACAGGGGCGAATGGCTACACCTTC
TRBJ2-2	-	-	TRBV28	CASSGSGSNTGELFF	TGTGCCAGCTCCGGAAGCGGGTCGAACACCGGGGAGCTGTTTTTT
TRBJ1-4	-	-	TRBV19	CASRRSTLGEKLFF	TGTGCCAGTAGACGGAGTACCCTCGGGGAAAAACTGTTTTTT
TRBJ1-5	-	-	TRBV7-8	CASSLVGLPQPQHF	TGTGCCAGCAGCTTAGTGGGCCTTCCTCAGCCCCAGCATTTT
TRBJ1-5	TRBD1	-	TRBV4-3	CASSPSRDRYNQPQHF	TGCGCCAGCAGCCCGTCCCGGGACAGGTACAATCAGCCCCAGCATTTT
TRBJ1-1	TRBD1	-	TRBV5-6	CASSFPTGLNTEAFF	TGTGCCAGCAGCTTCCCGACAGGGTTGAACACTGAAGCTTTCTTT
TRBJ2-2	TRBD1	-	TRBV29-1	CSVRVRQGAPGELFF	TGCAGCGTGAGGGTTAGACAGGGGGCGCCCGGGGAGCTGTTTTTT
TRBJ1-3	-	-	TRBV16	CASSQIQNTIYF	TGTGCCAGCAGCCAAATACAGAACACCATATATTTT
TRBJ2-6	-	-	TRBV11-1	CASSLAGGLASGANVLTF	TGTGCCAGCAGCTTAGCTGGCGGGTTAGCCTCTGGGGCCAACGTCCTGACTTTC
TRBJ1-2	-	-	TRBV9	CASSAGVYGYTF	TGTGCCAGCAGCGCGGGGGTCTATGGCTACACCTTC
TRBJ2-6	-	-	TRBV27	CASSPPVSGANVLTF	TGTGCCAGCAGTCCACCAGTTTCTGGGGCCAACGTCCTGACTTTC
TRBJ2-7	-	-	TRBV7-3	CASSIKPGTEQYF	TGTGCCAGCAGCATTAAGCCGGGAACCGAGCAGTACTTC
TRBJ2-1	TRBD1	-	TRBV14	CASSQGGTGSYNEQFF	TGTGCCAGCAGCCAAGGGGGGACAGGCTCCTACAATGAGCAGTTCTTC
TRBJ1-3	TRBD1	-	TRBV19	CASSRIGTGENTIYF	TGTGCCAGTAGTCGGATCGGGACAGGGGAAAACACCATATATTTT
TRBJ1-5	-	-	TRBV5-1	CASRPGRGDQPQHF	TGCGCCAGCAGGCCTGGGCGGGGGGATCAGCCCCAGCATTTT